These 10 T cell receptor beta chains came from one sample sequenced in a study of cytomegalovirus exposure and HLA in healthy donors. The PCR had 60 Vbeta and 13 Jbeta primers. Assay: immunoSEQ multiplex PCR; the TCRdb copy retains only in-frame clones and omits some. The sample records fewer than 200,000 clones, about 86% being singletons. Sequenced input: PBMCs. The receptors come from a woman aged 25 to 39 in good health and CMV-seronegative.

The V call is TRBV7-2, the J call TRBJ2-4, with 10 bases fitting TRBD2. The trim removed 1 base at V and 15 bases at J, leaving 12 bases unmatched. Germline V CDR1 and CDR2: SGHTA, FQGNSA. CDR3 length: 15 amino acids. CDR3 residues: CASSLEFLAGDLGYF. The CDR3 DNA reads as TGTGCCAGCAGCTTAGAGTTCCTAGCGGGGGATCTCGGGTACTTC.

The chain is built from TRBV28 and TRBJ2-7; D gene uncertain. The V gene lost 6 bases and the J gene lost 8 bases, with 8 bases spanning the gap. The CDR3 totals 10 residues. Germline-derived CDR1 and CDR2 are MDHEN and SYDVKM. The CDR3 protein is CASSLGKQYF. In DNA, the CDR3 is TGTGCCAGCAGCCTTGGCAAGCAGTACTTC.

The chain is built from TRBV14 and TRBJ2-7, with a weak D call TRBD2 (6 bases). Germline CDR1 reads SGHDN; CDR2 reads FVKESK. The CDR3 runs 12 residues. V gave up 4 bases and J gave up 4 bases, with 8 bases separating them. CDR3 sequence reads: CASSPGGYEQYF. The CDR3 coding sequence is TGTGCCAGCAGCCCTGGAGGGTACGAGCAGTACTTC.

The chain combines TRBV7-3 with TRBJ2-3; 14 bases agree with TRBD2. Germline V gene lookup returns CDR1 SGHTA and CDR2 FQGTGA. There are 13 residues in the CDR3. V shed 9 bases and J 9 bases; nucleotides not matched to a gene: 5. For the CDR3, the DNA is TGTGCCAGTGGGACTAGCGGGAGTTCGACGCAGTATTTT. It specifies CASGTSGSSTQYF.

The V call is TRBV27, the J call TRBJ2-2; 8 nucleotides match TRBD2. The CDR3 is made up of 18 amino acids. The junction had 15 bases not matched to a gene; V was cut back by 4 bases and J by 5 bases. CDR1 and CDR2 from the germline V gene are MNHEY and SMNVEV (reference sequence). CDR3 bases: TGTGCCAGCAGTTCCCCCCGTATGGGACTAGTCACTACCGGGGAGCTGTTTTTT. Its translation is CASSSPRMGLVTTGELFF.

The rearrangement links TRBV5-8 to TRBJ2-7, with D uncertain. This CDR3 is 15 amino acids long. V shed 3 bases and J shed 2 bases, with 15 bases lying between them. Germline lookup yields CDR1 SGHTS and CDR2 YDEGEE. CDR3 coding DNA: TGTGCCAGCAGCTCCCCTGGGCCACTTACCTACGAGCAGTACTTC. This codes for CASSSPGPLTYEQYF.

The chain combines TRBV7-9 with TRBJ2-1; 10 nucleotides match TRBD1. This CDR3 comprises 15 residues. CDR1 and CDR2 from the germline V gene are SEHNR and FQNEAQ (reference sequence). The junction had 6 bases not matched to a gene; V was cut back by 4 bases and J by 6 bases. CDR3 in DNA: TGTGCCAGCAGCTCAGGGGGACAGGGGTTCAATGAGCAGTTCTTC. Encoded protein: CASSSGGQGFNEQFF.

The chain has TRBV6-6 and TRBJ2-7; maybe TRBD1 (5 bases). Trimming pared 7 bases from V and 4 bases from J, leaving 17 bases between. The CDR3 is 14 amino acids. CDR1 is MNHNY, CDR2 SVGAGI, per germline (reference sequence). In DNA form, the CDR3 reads TGTGCCAGCACCGCGTGGGGCAGCTGGTACGAGCAGTACTTC. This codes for CASTAWGSWYEQYF.

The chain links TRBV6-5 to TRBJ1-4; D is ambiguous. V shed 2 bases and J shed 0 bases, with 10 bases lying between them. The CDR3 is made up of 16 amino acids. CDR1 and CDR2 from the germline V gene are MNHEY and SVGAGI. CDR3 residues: CASSYEAYATNEKLFF. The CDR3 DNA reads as TGTGCCAGCAGTTACGAGGCATATGCAACTAATGAAAAACTGTTTTTT.

CDR3 sequence: CASSYGRGGTDTQYF. The CDR3 DNA sequence: TGTGCCAGCAGTTACGGGCGGGGGGGCACAGATACGCAGTATTTT. The gene calls are TRBV6-6 and TRBJ2-3, with 8 bases lining up with TRBD2. The CDR3 contains 15 residues. From germline, CDR1 is MNHNY and CDR2 SVGAGI (reference sequence). V lost 2 bases, J lost 1 base, and 2 bases stayed unmatched.